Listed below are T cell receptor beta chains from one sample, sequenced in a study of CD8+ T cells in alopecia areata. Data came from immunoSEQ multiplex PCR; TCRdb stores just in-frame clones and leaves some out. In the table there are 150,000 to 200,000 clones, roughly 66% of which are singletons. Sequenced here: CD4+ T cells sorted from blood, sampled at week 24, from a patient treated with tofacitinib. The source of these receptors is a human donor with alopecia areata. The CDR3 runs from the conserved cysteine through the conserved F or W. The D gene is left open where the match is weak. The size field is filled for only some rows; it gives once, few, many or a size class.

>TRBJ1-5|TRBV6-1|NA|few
CASSEGGGTNQPQHF
TGTGCCAGCAGTGAGGGAGGCGGCACCAATCAGCCCCAGCATTTT
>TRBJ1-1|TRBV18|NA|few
CASSSTTGPSAEAFF
TGTGCCAGCTCATCAACGACGGGACCGAGCGCTGAAGCTTTCTTT
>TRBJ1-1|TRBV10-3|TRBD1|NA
CATRDRDLMNTEAFF
TGTGCCACCAGGGACAGGGACCTCATGAACACTGAAGCTTTCTTT
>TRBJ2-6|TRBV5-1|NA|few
CASSLAGQGANVLTF
TGCGCCAGCAGCTTGGCCGGTCAGGGGGCCAACGTCCTGACTTTC
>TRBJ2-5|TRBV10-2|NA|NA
CASSESNHRAETQYF
TGCGCCAGCAGTGAGTCGAACCACAGGGCAGAGACCCAGTACTTC
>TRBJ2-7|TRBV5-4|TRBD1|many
CASLRDRRSYEQYF
TGTGCCAGCCTCCGGGACAGACGCTCCTACGAGCAGTACTTC
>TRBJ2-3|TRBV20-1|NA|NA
CSARMADTQYF
TGCAGTGCTAGGATGGCAGATACGCAGTATTTT
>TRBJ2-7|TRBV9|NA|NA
CASSASGRSYEQYF
TGTGCCAGCAGCGCGAGTGGACGGAGCTACGAGCAGTACTTC
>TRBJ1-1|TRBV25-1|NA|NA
CASSDVGTEAFF
TGTGCCAGCAGTGATGTGGGGACTGAAGCTTTCTTT
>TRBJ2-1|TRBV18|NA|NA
CASSLRGSGALGDEQFF
TGTGCCAGCTCACTTCGAGGATCGGGGGCCCTGGGTGATGAGCAGTTCTTC
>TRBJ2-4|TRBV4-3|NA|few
CASSQDASDLAKNIQYF
TGCGCCAGCAGCCAAGATGCTTCTGATCTAGCCAAAAACATTCAGTACTTC
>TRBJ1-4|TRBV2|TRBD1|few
CASRFGTAPRGLFF
TGTGCCAGCAGGTTTGGGACAGCGCCAAGGGGGCTGTTTTTT
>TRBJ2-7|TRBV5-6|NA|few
CASRYGTAGTYEQYF
TGTGCCAGCAGATATGGGACAGCGGGAACCTACGAGCAGTACTTC
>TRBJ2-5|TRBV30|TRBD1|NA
CAWGQGQETQYF
TGTGCCTGGGGACAGGGTCAAGAGACCCAGTACTTC
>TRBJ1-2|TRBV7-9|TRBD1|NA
CATEQGTYGYTF
TGTGCCACTGAACAGGGGACCTATGGCTACACCTTC
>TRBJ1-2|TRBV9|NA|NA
CASSVEHSSNYGYTF
TGTGCCAGCAGCGTAGAACATTCATCTAACTATGGCTACACCTTC
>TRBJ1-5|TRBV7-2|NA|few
CASSPLQGNQPQHF
TGTGCCAGCAGCCCGCTCCAGGGCAATCAGCCCCAGCATTTT
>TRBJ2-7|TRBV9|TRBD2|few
CASSAASGAYEQYF
TGTGCCAGCAGCGCCGCTAGCGGGGCCTACGAGCAGTACTTC
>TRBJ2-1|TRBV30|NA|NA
CAWSVREQFF
TGTGCCTGGAGTGTGCGTGAGCAGTTCTTC
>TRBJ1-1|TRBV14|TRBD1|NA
CASSQAGTGGTEAFF
TGTGCCAGCAGCCAAGCCGGGACAGGGGGCACTGAAGCTTTCTTT
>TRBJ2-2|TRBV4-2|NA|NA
CASSSSDGRVTGELFF
TGTGCCAGCAGCAGCTCGGACGGAAGGGTCACCGGGGAGCTGTTTTTT
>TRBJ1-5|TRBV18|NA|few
CASSKQGDNQPQHF
TGTGCCAGCTCAAAACAGGGAGACAATCAGCCCCAGCATTTT
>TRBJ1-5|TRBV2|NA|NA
CASSIRDGLRPQHF
TGTGCCAGCAGTATCCGGGACGGACTTCGGCCCCAGCATTTT
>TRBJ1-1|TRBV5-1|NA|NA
CASSLFPGNTEAFF
TGCGCCAGCAGCTTGTTTCCGGGGAACACTGAAGCTTTCTTT
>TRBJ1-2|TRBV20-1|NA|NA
CSARVTHGYTF
TGCAGTGCTAGAGTAACCCATGGCTACACCTTC
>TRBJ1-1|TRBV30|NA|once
CAWSEIQVNTEAFF
TGTGCCTGGAGTGAAATTCAGGTTAACACTGAAGCTTTCTTT
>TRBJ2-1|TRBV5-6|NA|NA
CASSPAWSSYNEQFF
TGTGCCAGCAGCCCCGCCTGGAGCTCCTACAATGAGCAGTTCTTC
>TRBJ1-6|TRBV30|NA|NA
CAWSRGQGNSPLHF
TGTGCCTGGAGTCGGGGACAAGGAAATTCACCCCTCCACTTT
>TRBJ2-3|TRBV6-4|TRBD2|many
CASSGGGATDTQYF
TGTGCCAGCAGTGGCGGGGGGGCCACAGATACGCAGTATTTT
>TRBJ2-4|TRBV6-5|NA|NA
CASSYSWTKAKNIQYF
TGTGCCAGCAGTTACTCATGGACGAAAGCCAAAAACATTCAGTACTTC
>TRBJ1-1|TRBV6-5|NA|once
CASSYAHREYTEAFF
TGTGCCAGCAGTTACGCCCACAGGGAGTACACTGAAGCTTTCTTT
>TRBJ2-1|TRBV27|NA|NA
CASSLDRWGEQFF
TGTGCCAGCAGTTTAGACAGGTGGGGTGAGCAGTTCTTC
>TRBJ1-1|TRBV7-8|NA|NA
CASSFSGMNTEAFF
TGTGCCAGCAGTTTCTCTGGAATGAACACTGAAGCTTTCTTT
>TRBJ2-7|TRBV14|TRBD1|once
CASSQDWTGYEQYF
TGTGCCAGCAGCCAAGATTGGACAGGTTACGAGCAGTACTTC
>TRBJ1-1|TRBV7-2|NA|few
CASSLSNLNTEAFF
TGTGCCAGCAGTTTGTCAAACTTGAACACTGAAGCTTTCTTT
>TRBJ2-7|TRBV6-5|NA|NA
CATRRASSYEQYF
TGTGCCACCAGACGGGCCAGCTCCTACGAGCAGTACTTC
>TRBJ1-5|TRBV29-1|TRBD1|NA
CSVSQGANQPQHF
TGCAGCGTTAGTCAGGGGGCGAATCAGCCCCAGCATTTT
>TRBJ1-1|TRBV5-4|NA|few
CASSILGGWNTEAFF
TGTGCCAGCAGCATCCTTGGGGGGTGGAACACTGAAGCTTTCTTT